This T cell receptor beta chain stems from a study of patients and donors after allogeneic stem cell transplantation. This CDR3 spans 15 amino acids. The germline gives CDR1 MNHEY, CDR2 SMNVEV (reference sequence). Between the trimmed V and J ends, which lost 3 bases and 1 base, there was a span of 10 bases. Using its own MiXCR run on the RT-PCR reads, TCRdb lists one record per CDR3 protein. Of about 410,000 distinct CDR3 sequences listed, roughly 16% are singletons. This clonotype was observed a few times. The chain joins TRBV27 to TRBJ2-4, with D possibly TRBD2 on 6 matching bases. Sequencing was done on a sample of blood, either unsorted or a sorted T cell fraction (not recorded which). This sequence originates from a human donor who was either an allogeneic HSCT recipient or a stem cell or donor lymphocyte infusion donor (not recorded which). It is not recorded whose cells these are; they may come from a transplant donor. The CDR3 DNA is TGTGCCAGCAGTTTCGAGGGACTGGCCAAAAACATTCAGTACTTC. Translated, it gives CASSFEGLAKNIQYF.